The clone carrying this TCR beta chain was recorded at least ten times. The data originate from a study of T-cell reconstitution after alpha-beta-depleted transplantation in children. Unique molecular identifiers featured in how the TCRbeta library was prepared. TCRdb re-derived calls from the PCR reads in MiXCR, one entry per CDR3 protein. The sample carries around 380,000 distinct CDR3 sequences, around 9.9% recorded once. Germline-derived CDR1 and CDR2 are LGHNA and YSLEER. The CDR3 totals 14 residues. The V and J ends lost 2 bases and 1 base respectively, with 8 bases between them. This TCR derives from a human donor who donated a stem cell graft to a child with acute myeloid leukemia. The material sequenced was PBMCs from the stem cell graft donor, taken from the stem cell graft. This rearrangement joins TRBV4-3 to TRBJ1-1; D ambiguous. CDR3 region: CASSQSDQNTEAFF. The CDR3 DNA is TGCGCCAGCAGCCAATCAGACCAGAACACTGAAGCTTTCTTT.